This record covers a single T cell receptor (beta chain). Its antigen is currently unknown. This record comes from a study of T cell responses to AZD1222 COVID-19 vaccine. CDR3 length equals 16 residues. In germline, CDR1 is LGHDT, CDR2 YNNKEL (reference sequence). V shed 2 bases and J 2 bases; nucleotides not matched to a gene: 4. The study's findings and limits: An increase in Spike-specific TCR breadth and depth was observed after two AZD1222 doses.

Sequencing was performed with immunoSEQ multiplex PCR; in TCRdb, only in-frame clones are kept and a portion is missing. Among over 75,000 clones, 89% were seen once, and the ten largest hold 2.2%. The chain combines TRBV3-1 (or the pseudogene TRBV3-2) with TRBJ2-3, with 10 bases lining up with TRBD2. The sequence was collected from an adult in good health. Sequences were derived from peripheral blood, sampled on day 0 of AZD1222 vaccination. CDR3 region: CASSQRTSGVTDTQYF. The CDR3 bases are TGTGCCAGCAGCCAACGAACTAGCGGGGTCACAGATACGCAGTATTTT.